This T cell receptor (beta chain) was sequenced during a study of blood T cell repertoires in COVID-19. About the study: Sites in the United States, Italy and Spain provided acute and convalescent COVID-19 samples. Sources were T cells, B-cell-depleted T cells, or PBMCs; the material itself was cDNA or gDNA.

With 6 bases removed from V and 0 bases from J, the gap between germline ends came to 15 bases. The length of the CDR3 is 16 residues. CDR1 LNHDA and CDR2 SQIVND come from the germline V gene (reference sequence). Per the original methods: Amplified reference gene primers provided the basis for estimating nucleated cell counts. Generated by immunoSEQ multiplex PCR, the TCRdb table keeps only in-frame clones and is missing some. V, J and clone size are taken as reported in that table, and D and trimming were inferred from the DNA itself. The sample includes a few hundred thousand clones, around 89% of them seen just once.

Sequenced material: peripheral blood. The chain employs TRBV19 and TRBJ1-5; perhaps TRBD1 as D (6 bases). The TCR comes from a middle-aged man with acute or convalescent COVID-19. CDR3 coding DNA: TGTGCCAGTAGGATACAGGGTTCCCCTAGCAATCAGCCCCAGCATTTT. Translated, it gives CASRIQGSPSNQPQHF.